This TCR beta chain was recovered during a study of identical twins. Points from the study as a whole: With monozygotic twins, out-of-frame TCR alpha sharing exceeded what models estimated. Fewer insertions characterized abundant cord blood beta clonotypes, whereas memory repertoires showed none. The study based its conclusions on cross-sectional statistical analysis and did not follow the same donors.

This CDR3 is built from 16 residues. Germline V gene lookup returns CDR1 SQVTM and CDR2 ANQGSEA. Trimming took 1 base from V and 0 from J; bases not matched to a gene: 1. Template switching (which added a universal primer site) was used, and cDNA carried unique molecular identifiers. TCRdb reanalysed the 5' RACE reads using MiXCR and keeps one entry per CDR3 protein. The sample consists of hundreds of thousands of distinct CDR3 sequences, approximately 6.1% of them appearing once. This clonotype showed up many times. Its antigen is currently unknown. The clonotype originates from a man aged 18 to 29 in good health. This chain connects TRBV29-1 to TRBJ2-1; 12 nucleotides agree with TRBD2. Sequencing input: naive T cells sorted from blood. CDR3 nucleotides: TGCAGCGTTGAAGCTAGCGGGAGGGCCTCCTACAATGAGCAGTTCTTC. This codes for CSVEASGRASYNEQFF.